These T cell receptor beta chains were read from a single sample in a study of control samples from healthy donors and cancer patients. Profiled with immunoSEQ multiplex PCR; TCRdb holds only in-frame clones, not every one. The data hold some 150,000 clones, with 90% to 95% observed a single time. Sequencing was performed on blood. These receptors all come from a middle-aged man in good health. CDR3s include the opening cysteine and the closing phenylalanine or tryptophan. The D gene is left open where the match is weak. Clone size is given for some rows only: seen once, a few or many times, or a class if the clone is expanded.

.	.	TRBJ1-5	TRBV21-1	CASSRQGSGQPQHF	TGTGCCAGCAGCCGACAGGGGTCGGGCCAGCCCCAGCATTTT
.	TRBD2	TRBJ2-1	TRBV27	CASSGLAGEQFF	TGTGCCAGCAGCGGGCTAGCGGGGGAGCAGTTCTTC
.	TRBD1	TRBJ2-6	TRBV3-1/TRBV3-2	CASSEQGSGANVLTF	TGTGCCAGCAGCGAACAGGGGTCTGGGGCCAACGTCCTGACTTTC
.	.	TRBJ2-7	TRBV7-2	CASSGAGLEQYF	TGTGCCAGCAGCGGCGCAGGGCTGGAGCAGTACTTC
.	.	TRBJ1-5	TRBV7-9	CASSLSNRLMGNQPQHF	TGTGCCAGCAGCTTATCCAACCGACTTATGGGCAATCAGCCCCAGCATTTT
.	.	TRBJ1-1	TRBV6-1	CASSEDLGSVNTEAFF	TGTGCCAGCAGTGAAGATCTGGGGTCGGTGAACACTGAAGCTTTCTTT
once	TRBD1	TRBJ1-6	TRBV9	CASSVAQGDSPLHF	TGTGCCAGCAGCGTAGCACAGGGGGACTCACCCCTCCACTTT
.	.	TRBJ1-1	TRBV14	CASSQVSQGLGNTEAFF	TGTGCCAGCAGCCAAGTTAGTCAGGGGCTTGGGAACACTGAAGCTTTCTTT
.	.	TRBJ2-7	TRBV19	CASSYGGSGYEQYF	TGTGCCAGTAGTTATGGGGGCAGCGGTTACGAGCAGTACTTC
.	.	TRBJ2-6	TRBV19	CASIATDSGANVLTF	TGTGCCAGTATTGCAACCGACTCTGGGGCCAACGTCCTGACTTTC
.	TRBD2	TRBJ2-3	TRBV30	CAWSILAGPSVTQYF	TGTGCCTGGAGTATACTAGCGGGGCCGAGCGTTACGCAGTATTTT
once	TRBD1	TRBJ1-4	TRBV7-8	CASSLDLRTGGVGGEKLFF	TGTGCCAGCAGCTTAGATCTCCGGACAGGGGGCGTCGGTGGTGAAAAACTGTTTTTT
.	.	TRBJ1-1	TRBV5-1	CASSSYRDSTEAFF	TGCGCCAGCAGCTCCTACAGGGATTCCACTGAAGCTTTCTTT
.	TRBD1	TRBJ1-2	TRBV30	CAWSVDRGYGYTF	TGTGCCTGGAGTGTTGACAGGGGCTATGGCTACACCTTC
.	.	TRBJ1-2	TRBV21-1	CASSRKNLHTIRSGYTF	TGTGCCAGCAGCAGGAAGAACCTCCATACAATTCGGAGTGGCTACACCTTC
.	.	TRBJ2-2	TRBV7-6	CASSLRYTRDTGELFF	TGTGCCAGCAGCTTACGGTACACCCGAGACACCGGGGAGCTGTTTTTT
.	TRBD1	TRBJ1-4	TRBV5-6	CASSPATGVEEKLFF	TGTGCCAGCAGCCCAGCGACAGGGGTTGAGGAAAAACTGTTTTTT
.	TRBD1	TRBJ1-2	TRBV30	CAWSSHGTGVGGYTF	TGTGCCTGGAGTTCCCACGGGACAGGGGTTGGTGGCTACACCTTC
.	TRBD1	TRBJ1-2	TRBV27	CASGNRGHGYTF	TGTGCCAGCGGTAACAGGGGGCATGGCTACACCTTC
.	TRBD1	TRBJ2-2	TRBV29-1	CSVGRTGVGTGELFF	TGCAGCGTTGGGCGCACAGGGGTAGGCACCGGGGAGCTGTTTTTT
.	TRBD1	TRBJ2-7	TRBV28	CASRPGTGWYEQYF	TGTGCCAGCAGGCCCGGGACAGGTTGGTACGAGCAGTACTTC
.	TRBD2	TRBJ2-1	TRBV27	CASSLSYRLAGYDEQFF	TGTGCCAGCAGTTTATCGTATCGGCTAGCGGGTTATGATGAGCAGTTCTTC
.	.	TRBJ2-3	TRBV27	CASSLEGGTPRGDTQYF	TGTGCCAGCAGTTTAGAAGGCGGAACCCCGAGGGGGGATACGCAGTATTTT
.	TRBD1	TRBJ2-3	TRBV7-9	CASSPNRGRGGTDTQYF	TGTGCCAGCAGCCCCAACAGGGGGCGTGGAGGCACAGATACGCAGTATTTT
.	.	TRBJ1-6	TRBV6-5	CAIKAARGHSPLHF	TGTGCCATCAAAGCCGCGCGGGGACATTCACCCCTCCACTTT
.	.	TRBJ1-2	TRBV7-2	CASSLFGGIGGYTF	TGTGCCAGCAGCTTATTTGGGGGGATCGGGGGCTACACCTTC
.	TRBD1	TRBJ2-1	TRBV7-9	CASSLHVVTGTYNEQFF	TGTGCCAGCAGCCTACACGTGGTGACAGGGACCTACAATGAGCAGTTCTTC
.	.	TRBJ1-2	TRBV11-2	CASRGSGYGYTF	TGTGCCAGCAGGGGAAGTGGCTATGGCTACACCTTC
.	TRBD1	TRBJ1-1	TRBV5-1	CASTTGQAMNTEAFF	TGCGCCAGCACGACTGGACAGGCCATGAACACTGAAGCTTTCTTT
.	.	TRBJ1-5	TRBV6-2/TRBV6-3	CASSYGIPGQPQHF	TGTGCCAGCAGTTACGGGATACCCGGTCAGCCCCAGCATTTT
.	TRBD1	TRBJ2-5	TRBV7-2	CASSRTGGETQYF	TGTGCCAGCAGCAGAACAGGGGGGGAGACCCAGTACTTC
.	.	TRBJ1-2	TRBV5-4	CASSLARTYGYTF	TGTGCCAGCAGCTTGGCCAGGACCTATGGCTACACCTTC
.	.	TRBJ1-6	TRBV6-5	CASSLAGVNSPLHF	TGTGCCAGCAGTCTTGCAGGGGTAAATTCACCCCTCCACTTT
.	.	TRBJ2-3	TRBV6-4	CASSGQAGWDTQYF	TGTGCCAGCAGTGGACAGGCTGGCTGGGATACGCAGTATTTT
.	.	TRBJ1-4	TRBV18	CASSPGMGENEKLFF	TGTGCCAGCTCACCGGGCATGGGAGAAAATGAAAAACTGTTTTTT